The following is a TCR beta chain sequence with its context. The antigen is undetermined. The data belong to a study of T cells in Graves' hyperthyroidism and ophthalmopathy. Amplification yielded TCR beta CDR3 regions, with RNA transcripts as the source. The HTBI primer set was used in a first-round RT-PCR of the TCR CDR3. TCRdb redid the calling of the multiplex PCR reads with MiXCR, one entry per CDR3 protein. Seen here are 550,000 to 800,000 distinct CDR3 sequences, roughly 15% observed once, and the top ten hold under 9.5%. Study-wide points: Within blood appeared most thyroid clonotypes that had expanded above 0.001. By a 13 V-J model, ophthalmopathy was set apart from stable hyperthyroidism.

V lost 2 bases and J lost 6, with 12 bases in between. CDR1 is KGHSH and CDR2 is LQKENI in the germline V gene. The CDR3 runs 14 residues. The PBMCs studied were ones that came from 10 ml fresh peripheral blood. The rearrangement links TRBV18 to TRBJ2-3; possible D gene TRBD2, 6 bases. The specimen sequenced was blood. The source of this sequence is a man younger than 35 with Graves' hyperthyroidism. CDR3 region: CASSPSSVGDTQYF. The CDR3 DNA follows: TGTGCCAGCTCACCATCTAGCGTGGGGGATACGCAGTATTTT.